A selection of T cell receptor beta chains follows, all from one sample in a study of blood T cells in healthy people across ages. One entry per CDR3 protein, called by TCRdb with MiXCR from the 5' RACE reads. This sample carries some 930,000 distinct CDR3 sequences, 25% to 35% of them seen once, and the ten largest clones take about a tenth. The same sample was also used in a study of T cells of mothers and their children.

The sample was blood. Receptor source: a woman aged 40 to 50 in good health. CDR3s include the opening cysteine and the closing phenylalanine or tryptophan. A D gene is named only where the DNA matches it firmly. Size is stated for part of the rows, as once, few or many counts, or as a class when the clone is expanded.

d_call | j_call | clone_size | v_call | cdr3_aa | cdr3_nt
- | TRBJ1-6 | many | TRBV15 | CATSRVLNSPLHF | TGTGCCACCAGCAGAGTCCTGAATTCACCCCTCCACTTT
- | TRBJ1-1 | - | TRBV12-5 | CASGLAGVEAFF | TGTGCTAGTGGTTTGGCGGGGGTTGAAGCTTTCTTT
- | TRBJ2-4 | many | TRBV4-3 | CASSQDRRRAKNIQYF | TGCGCCAGCAGCCAAGATCGGCGGAGGGCCAAAAACATTCAGTACTTC
- | TRBJ1-1 | - | TRBV12-3/TRBV12-4 | CAGNQQGNTEAFF | TGTGCCGGCAACCAACAGGGGAACACTGAAGCTTTCTTT
TRBD1 | TRBJ2-2 | - | TRBV12-3/TRBV12-4 | CASSPLGQGSFGELFF | TGTGCCAGCAGCCCGCTGGGACAGGGATCGTTCGGGGAGCTGTTTTTT
- | TRBJ2-1 | many | TRBV3-1 | CASSQEMRGYYNEQFF | TGTGCCAGCAGCCAAGAAATGAGGGGCTACTACAATGAGCAGTTCTTC
- | TRBJ1-6 | many | TRBV9 | CASSVQGELNSPLHF | TGTGCCAGCAGCGTGCAGGGAGAACTCAATTCACCCCTCCACTTT
TRBD2 | TRBJ2-7 | - | TRBV7-2 | CASSLVGGGDYEQYF | TGTGCCAGCAGCTTAGTGGGCGGGGGGGACTACGAGCAGTACTTC
TRBD1 | TRBJ1-1 | - | TRBV6-1 | CASSEIHRGRTEAFF | TGTGCCAGCAGTGAAATTCACAGGGGGAGGACTGAAGCTTTCTTT
- | TRBJ2-4 | - | TRBV7-2 | CASSKEKGGALNIQYF | TGTGCCAGCAGCAAGGAAAAAGGGGGGGCCCTAAACATTCAGTACTTC
- | TRBJ2-7 | few | TRBV15 | CATSRDKGYEQYF | TGTGCCACCAGCAGAGATAAGGGATACGAGCAGTACTTC
- | TRBJ1-2 | - | TRBV20-1 | CSARPTGFGYGYTF | TGCAGTGCTAGACCGACAGGTTTCGGCTATGGCTACACCTTC
- | TRBJ1-1 | - | TRBV20-1 | CSTPAGSGANTEAFF | TGCAGTACGCCGGCCGGGTCGGGGGCTAACACTGAAGCTTTCTTT
TRBD2 | TRBJ2-4 | once | TRBV7-2 | CASSLGLAETLYF | TGTGCCAGCAGCTTAGGACTAGCAGAGACCCTGTACTTC
- | TRBJ1-1 | few | TRBV9 | CASSVLPDGTEAFF | TGTGCCAGCAGCGTACTCCCCGATGGGACTGAAGCTTTCTTT
- | TRBJ2-3 | - | TRBV2 | CASTDLESETQYF | TGTGCCAGCACTGATCTAGAGAGTGAGACCCAGTATTTT
- | TRBJ1-1 | few | TRBV7-8 | CASSPGSMNTEAFF | TGTGCCAGCAGTCCAGGGTCCATGAACACTGAAGCTTTCTTT
- | TRBJ2-4 | many | TRBV7-2 | CASSSLLAKNIQYF | TGTGCCAGCAGCTCCCTTCTAGCCAAAAACATTCAGTACTTC
- | TRBJ1-5 | many | TRBV5-6 | CASSFGGPYSNQPQHF | TGTGCCAGCAGCTTTGGGGGGCCTTATAGCAATCAGCCCCAGCATTTT
TRBD1 | TRBJ1-2 | - | TRBV12-3/TRBV12-4 | CASTPGTGGMNGYTF | TGTGCCAGCACCCCCGGGACAGGGGGCATGAATGGCTACACCTTC
TRBD2 | TRBJ2-3 | - | TRBV6-1 | CASCPFSGGASTDTQYF | TGTGCCAGTTGTCCCTTTAGCGGGGGGGCCAGTACAGATACGCAGTATTTT
TRBD1 | TRBJ1-2 | - | TRBV27 | CASSPSGQGVYGYTF | TGTGCCAGCAGCCCTTCCGGACAGGGGGTTTATGGCTACACCTTC
- | TRBJ1-1 | - | TRBV7-3 | CASSLSGGAPEAFF | TGTGCCAGCAGCCTATCCGGGGGCGCGCCTGAAGCTTTCTTT
- | TRBJ1-2 | - | TRBV28 | CASSLPLFTF | TGTGCCAGCAGTTTACCCCTCTTCACCTTC
TRBD2 | TRBJ2-7 | many | TRBV7-2 | CASSLFASGVTYEQYF | TGTGCCAGCAGCTTATTTGCTAGCGGGGTGACCTACGAGCAGTACTTC
TRBD1 | TRBJ2-7 | - | TRBV5-1 | CASSLGTVAYNEQYF | TGCGCCAGCAGCCTCGGGACAGTAGCCTACAATGAGCAGTACTTC
- | TRBJ1-1 | - | TRBV7-9 | CASSDVMTGLGAFF | TGTGCCAGCAGCGATGTAATGACGGGCCTGGGGGCTTTCTTT
- | TRBJ2-6 | few | TRBV5-5 | CASSSGEGVTSGANVLTF | TGTGCCAGCAGCTCCGGGGAGGGGGTAACCTCTGGGGCCAACGTCCTGACTTTC
- | TRBJ2-5 | few | TRBV7-6 | CASSSGTNSETQYF | TGTGCCAGCAGCTCAGGGACCAATTCGGAGACCCAGTACTTC
TRBD1 | TRBJ2-7 | - | TRBV5-1 | CASSLDGQETLSYEQYF | TGCGCCAGCAGCTTGGATGGACAGGAGACCCTCTCCTACGAGCAGTACTTC
- | TRBJ2-1 | few | TRBV7-2 | CASNDQLVAVGEQFF | TGTGCCAGCAACGACCAATTGGTAGCAGTGGGTGAGCAGTTCTTC
TRBD2 | TRBJ2-6 | many | TRBV7-2 | CASSGRVAGSNVLTF | TGTGCCAGCAGCGGGAGGGTTGCGGGTTCGAACGTCCTGACTTTC
- | TRBJ1-6 | few | TRBV6-4 | CASSDTGMEPLHF | TGTGCCAGCAGTGACACGGGGATGGAGCCCCTCCACTTT
TRBD1 | TRBJ2-1 | - | TRBV7-2 | CASSAQQGASYNEQFF | TGTGCCAGCAGCGCCCAACAGGGGGCTTCCTACAATGAGCAGTTCTTC
- | TRBJ2-3 | many | TRBV6-6 | CASTVRQGGTDTQYF | TGTGCCAGCACCGTGAGACAGGGAGGGACAGATACGCAGTATTTT
- | TRBJ2-1 | few | TRBV12-3/TRBV12-4 | CAGSLKVQFF | TGTGCCGGCAGTTTGAAGGTGCAGTTCTTC
- | TRBJ1-4 | few | TRBV5-1 | CASSEGFSNEKLFF | TGCGCCAGCAGCGAGGGTTTTTCTAATGAAAAACTGTTTTTT
- | TRBJ2-7 | - | TRBV28 | CASSQQGYGLGEQYF | TGTGCCAGCAGCCAACAGGGTTATGGTTTGGGCGAGCAGTACTTC
- | TRBJ2-7 | - | TRBV24-1 | CATSDSQGRIYEQYF | TGTGCCACCAGTGATTCGCAGGGGAGAATATACGAGCAGTACTTC
- | TRBJ2-3 | - | TRBV27 | CASSSAGPRGGDTQYF | TGTGCCAGCAGCAGCGCCGGGCCCCGAGGCGGAGATACGCAGTATTTT
- | TRBJ1-1 | few | TRBV20-1 | CSESGHLNTEAFF | TGCAGTGAGAGCGGACACCTGAACACTGAAGCTTTCTTT
- | TRBJ1-2 | - | TRBV4-3 | CASSQPGSNYGYTF | TGCGCCAGCAGCCAGCCAGGGTCCAACTATGGCTACACCTTC
- | TRBJ1-5 | - | TRBV20-1 | CSARRRSNQPQHF | TGCAGTGCGAGACGACGGAGCAATCAGCCCCAGCATTTT
- | TRBJ2-3 | few | TRBV28 | CASTTPGQRRGTQYF | TGTGCCAGCACCACCCCGGGACAACGGCGCGGTACGCAGTATTTT
TRBD2 | TRBJ2-3 | - | TRBV5-1 | CASSQARAGSTDTQYF | TGCGCCAGCAGCCAAGCCAGAGCGGGGAGCACAGATACGCAGTATTTT
- | TRBJ2-7 | many | TRBV7-2 | CASSWREGYGAYEQYF | TGTGCCAGCAGCTGGAGGGAAGGGTACGGAGCCTACGAGCAGTACTTC
TRBD1 | TRBJ2-1 | few | TRBV6-5 | CASGRQGGNPYNEQFF | TGTGCCAGCGGCCGACAGGGGGGTAACCCTTACAATGAGCAGTTCTTC
- | TRBJ2-1 | - | TRBV27 | CASSLSERTLLSDREYNEQFF | TGTGCCAGCAGTTTATCTGAACGGACTCTCCTCAGCGATCGGGAGTACAATGAGCAGTTCTTC
- | TRBJ2-1 | few | TRBV12-3/TRBV12-4 | CASKHRDFYNEQFF | TGTGCCAGCAAGCACCGGGACTTCTACAATGAGCAGTTCTTC
- | TRBJ2-3 | many | TRBV5-1 | CASSFITSRSTDTQYF | TGCGCCAGCAGCTTCATAACTAGCCGCAGCACAGATACGCAGTATTTT
- | TRBJ1-1 | - | TRBV7-2 | CASYWSGAGTEAFF | TGTGCCAGCTACTGGTCGGGGGCGGGCACTGAAGCTTTCTTT
- | TRBJ1-3 | - | TRBV3-1 | CASSQVWDWAIAGNTIYF | TGTGCCAGCAGCCAAGTATGGGACTGGGCTATTGCTGGAAACACCATATATTTT
- | TRBJ1-1 | few | TRBV20-1 | CSAPPGGDIAMNTEAFF | TGCAGTGCCCCCCCCGGTGGGGATATCGCTATGAACACTGAAGCTTTCTTT
TRBD1 | TRBJ1-2 | few | TRBV3-1 | CASSRVDRDGYTF | TGTGCCAGCAGCCGTGTGGACAGGGACGGCTACACCTTC
- | TRBJ1-1 | - | TRBV19 | CASSMGAEAFF | TGTGCCAGTAGTATGGGGGCTGAAGCTTTCTTT